A selection of T cell receptor beta chains follows, all from one sample in a study of a mutant IDH1 vaccine in newly diagnosed glioma. Assay used: immunoSEQ multiplex PCR; TCRdb lists only in-frame clones, some missing. The repertoire holds around 88,000 clones, with around four fifths as singletons. The specimen was PBMCs, collected from a glioma patient treated with radiotherapy, temozolomide or both. The source of these receptors is a middle-aged man with glioma. Each CDR3 is given with its conserved first and last residue. The D gene is left open where the match is weak. Size is omitted from some rows. Given values are once, few, many or a class for expanded clones.

V gene	clone size	J gene	D gene	CDR3 DNA	CDR3 protein
TRBV9	.	TRBJ2-7	TRBD2	TGTGCCAGCAGCGTAGGATGGCGGGAGACCCCATACGAGCAGTACTTC	CASSVGWRETPYEQYF
TRBV18	.	TRBJ1-5	.	TGTGCCAGCTCACCGGATGGGGGGACACTTCAGCCCCAGCATTTT	CASSPDGGTLQPQHF
TRBV9	.	TRBJ2-7	TRBD2	TGTGCCAGCAGCGTAGGGCTAGCGGGGCTCGGCTACGAGCAGTACTTC	CASSVGLAGLGYEQYF
TRBV7-7	.	TRBJ2-5	.	TGTGCTAGCAGCTTATACCCGGGACAACAAGAGACCCAGTACTTC	CASSLYPGQQETQYF
TRBV4-3	.	TRBJ2-3	.	TGCGCCAGCAGCCAAGGCGGAGGGCCTAGCACAGATACGCAGTATTTT	CASSQGGGPSTDTQYF
TRBV5-4	once	TRBJ2-7	.	TGTGCCAGCAGCCCAGGACAGACCCCTGGCTACGAGCAGTACTTC	CASSPGQTPGYEQYF
TRBV4-2	.	TRBJ2-2	.	TGTGCCAGCAGCCAAGGTGGGAGCCGGGAGCTGTTTTTT	CASSQGGSRELFF
TRBV2	.	TRBJ2-7	TRBD2	TGTGCCAGCATTCTGGGAGGGCAGGGAGGGTACGAGCAGTACTTC	CASILGGQGGYEQYF
TRBV7-3	.	TRBJ2-7	.	TGTGCCAGGGTTAAAGAGACGACATGCTTC	CARVKETTCF
TRBV6-5	.	TRBJ1-1	TRBD1	TGTGCCAGCAGTTACTTGGACAGGGAGGGCACTGAAGCTTTCTTT	CASSYLDREGTEAFF
TRBV7-2	.	TRBJ2-3	.	TGTGCCAGCAGCTTAGACGGGATCCGCCCAGATACGCAGTATTTT	CASSLDGIRPDTQYF
TRBV11-2	once	TRBJ2-1	.	TGTGCCAGCAGCGTCCGGTTTTCCTTGGACTCATACAACAATGAGCAGTTCTTC	CASSVRFSLDSYNNEQFF
TRBV2	.	TRBJ2-7	.	TGTGCCAGCAGTGATCGGGGACCCCCCGCCTACGAGCAGTACTTC	CASSDRGPPAYEQYF
TRBV7-2	.	TRBJ2-5	TRBD1	TGTGCCAGCAGCCCAAGGACAGGGGGATCCCAAGAGACCCAGTACTTC	CASSPRTGGSQETQYF
TRBV10-3	once	TRBJ2-1	TRBD1	TGTGCCAGCAACCGGGACAGGGGGCTCAATGAGCAGTTCTTC	CASNRDRGLNEQFF
TRBV5-1	.	TRBJ2-2	TRBD2	TGCGCCAGCAGCTTGACTAGCGGGAACACCGGGGAGCTGTTTTTT	CASSLTSGNTGELFF
TRBV27	.	TRBJ1-1	.	TGTGCCAGCAGTTTAAGGAACCTCCCAGGGAAGGGGACTGAAGCTTTCTTT	CASSLRNLPGKGTEAFF
TRBV7-2	.	TRBJ2-5	TRBD2	TGTGCCAGCAGCTATTTAGCGGGGGGCCGTCGAGAGACCCAGTACTTC	CASSYLAGGRRETQYF
TRBV7-2	.	TRBJ2-2	TRBD1	TGTGCCAGCAGCCGACAGCCGGGACAGGGGAACACCGGGGAGCTGTTTTTT	CASSRQPGQGNTGELFF
TRBV19	.	TRBJ2-2	TRBD1	TGTGCCAGTAGTAAGACAGGGATTTCCGGGGAGCTGTTTTTT	CASSKTGISGELFF
TRBV18	few	TRBJ1-1	.	TGTGCCAGCTCACCAGGCTTTGGGAGCACTGAAGCTTTCTTT	CASSPGFGSTEAFF
TRBV7-9	few	TRBJ2-7	.	TGTGCCAGCAGCCCGACCGGGACGGCGAGCTCCTACGAGCAGTACTTC	CASSPTGTASSYEQYF
TRBV27	.	TRBJ2-3	.	TGTGCCAGCAGTTCTCCGGGGGGCCGGACAGATACGCAGTATTTT	CASSSPGGRTDTQYF
TRBV7-9	once	TRBJ1-1	.	TGTGCCAGCAGCTTACAGGTTTCGGGCACTGAAGCTTTCTTT	CASSLQVSGTEAFF
TRBV2	.	TRBJ2-1	TRBD2	TGTGCCAGCAGTGAGGGACTAGCGGGGAATGAGCAGTTCTTC	CASSEGLAGNEQFF
TRBV14	.	TRBJ1-4	TRBD1	TGTGCCAGCAGCCAAGTGATGGGACAGAGAAATGAAAAACTGTTTTTT	CASSQVMGQRNEKLFF
TRBV7-3	few	TRBJ2-1	TRBD2	TGTGCCAGCGGGACTAGCGGTAACCATGAGCAGTTCTTC	CASGTSGNHEQFF
TRBV7-8	.	TRBJ2-1	.	TGTGCCAGCAGCTTGGTCTCCTACAATGAGCAGTTCTTC	CASSLVSYNEQFF
TRBV7-2	.	TRBJ2-2	TRBD1	TGTGCCAGCAGCCCAAGGACAGGAGACACCGGGGAGCTGTTTTTT	CASSPRTGDTGELFF
TRBV4-1	.	TRBJ2-7	.	TGCGCCAGCAGCCCGCGGCAGGGGACCTACGAGCAGTACTTC	CASSPRQGTYEQYF
TRBV5-1	.	TRBJ2-7	.	TGCGCCAGCAGCCTGAGGCAGGGAGACTACGAGCAGTACTTC	CASSLRQGDYEQYF
TRBV5-1	.	TRBJ2-7	.	TGCGCCAGCAGCTCGCTCCCGGGACCGACCTACGAGCAGTACTTC	CASSSLPGPTYEQYF
TRBV7-2	.	TRBJ1-1	TRBD1	TGTGCCAGCAGCTTCCCCCCAGGGGGAGCTGAAGCTTTCTTT	CASSFPPGGAEAFF
TRBV20-1	.	TRBJ1-1	TRBD1	TGCAGTGCTAGGGGGACAGGTGAAGCTTTCTTT	CSARGTGEAFF